Following are 26 T cell receptor beta chains from one sample sequenced in a study of blood T cell repertoires in COVID-19. Sequenced by immunoSEQ multiplex PCR; TCRdb stores in-frame clones only, minus some. The sample holds about 110,000 clones; approximately 82% are singletons and the top ten take less than 4%. Sequenced: peripheral blood. The receptors shown here come from a woman of 80 years or more with acute or convalescent COVID-19.

This clone has just a few counts. This sequence joins TRBV5-5 and TRBJ2-7, with 11 bases matching TRBD2. Germline CDR1 is SGHKS and CDR2 is YYEKEE (reference sequence). CDR3 length: 18 residues. The V gene end was trimmed by 0 bases and the J gene end by 2 bases; junction bases not matched to a gene: 10. The CDR3 loop reads CASSLEGSGRAPPYEQYF. DNA for the CDR3: TGTGCCAGCAGCTTGGAAGGTAGCGGGAGGGCCCCACCCTACGAGCAGTACTTC.

J is TRBJ2-5 and V is TRBV3-1 (or the pseudogene TRBV3-2), with 7 bases that match TRBD2. The CDR3 consists of 15 residues. The J segment lost 4 bases and the V segment lost 3 bases, leaving 8 bases of the junction unmatched. Germline V gene sequence: CDR1 LGHDT, CDR2 YNNKEL (reference sequence). CDR3 region: CASSHDGGGGETQYF. Written as DNA, the CDR3 is TGTGCCAGCAGCCACGATGGGGGGGGTGGAGAGACCCAGTACTTC.

The chain joins TRBV5-4 to TRBJ2-5, with a weak D call TRBD2 (5 bases). Germline V gives CDR1 SGHNT, CDR2 YYREEE (reference sequence). Trimming shortened V by 6 bases and J by 5 bases, and 14 bases separated the two germline ends. The CDR3 spans 13 residues. CDR3 nucleotide sequence: TGTGCCAGCACCGGCCCCCGAGGGGAGACCCAGTACTTC. Protein: CASTGPRGETQYF. The whole variable domain, filled in from reference TRBV5-4 and TRBJ2-5, reads ETGVTQSPTHLIKTRGQQVTLRCSSQSGHNTVSWYQQALGQGPQFIFQYYREEENGRGNFPPRFSGLQFPNYSSELNVNALELDDSALYLCASTGPRGETQYFGPGTRLLVL.

The genes are TRBV4-2 and TRBJ2-1, with TRBD2 as a possible D gene (5 bases). This CDR3 spans 12 amino acids. V was trimmed by 4 bases and J by 9 bases, leaving 10 bases between them. Germline CDR1 is LGHNA and CDR2 is YNFKEQ. CDR3 residues: CASSPGGFEQFF. DNA for the CDR3: TGTGCCAGCAGCCCTGGAGGTTTTGAGCAGTTCTTC.

This rearrangement joins TRBV19 to TRBJ1-6; D is uncertain. V lost 7 bases, J lost 4 bases, and 20 bases lay in between. CDR3 length equals 17 residues. CDR1 and CDR2 from the germline V gene are LNHDA and SQIVND (reference sequence). CDR3 DNA: TGTGCCAGTACCAATCACTGGGCAGCTAATTATAATTCACCCCTCCACTTT. It translates to CASTNHWAANYNSPLHF.

The chain uses TRBV7-6 and TRBJ1-1, with 8 bases matching TRBD1. V gave up 6 bases and J gave up 1 base; unmatched junction bases: 7. This CDR3 comprises 15 residues. Germline CDR1 reads SGHVS; CDR2 reads FNYEAQ. The CDR3 loop is CASSRPGTGNTEAFF. The CDR3 region has the DNA TGTGCCAGCAGTCGACCCGGGACAGGGAACACTGAAGCTTTCTTT.

V is TRBV11-2 and J is TRBJ1-2, with D tentatively TRBD1 (5 bases). There are 14 residues in the CDR3. V was cut by 1 base and J by 6 bases, with 12 bases left in between. The germline CDR1 and CDR2 sequences are SGHAT and FQNNGV. CDR3 sequence (DNA): TGTGCCAGCAGCTTAGCCCAGGGTACGAATGGCTACACCTTC. This sequence encodes CASSLAQGTNGYTF.

This rearrangement joins TRBV12-5 to TRBJ2-1; 8 nucleotides match TRBD1. After removal of 6 bases from V and 9 bases from J, the junction contained 16 bases not matched to a gene. This CDR3 is 16 amino acids long. Germline lookup yields CDR1 LGHNT and CDR2 FRNRAP. The CDR3 region has the DNA TGTGCTAGTGGCCAGGGGGACAGGATGGGGATTGGTGAGCAGTTCTTC. Protein sequence: CASGQGDRMGIGEQFF.

The chain has TRBV5-1 and TRBJ2-5; maybe TRBD1 (6 bases). The V end was cut by 4 bases, the J end by 2 bases, with 15 bases between. Germline-derived CDR1 and CDR2 are SGHRS and YFSETQ. The CDR3 contains 15 residues. The CDR3 spells CASSKDGRGQETQYF. Here the CDR3 DNA reads TGCGCCAGCAGCAAAGATGGTAGGGGGCAAGAGACCCAGTACTTC.

The chain carries TRBV2 and TRBJ1-5; 8 nucleotides match TRBD1. Germline V gene data show CDR1 as SNHLY and CDR2 as FYNNEI. The CDR3 has 16 residues. With V trimmed by 2 bases and J by 6 bases, 9 bases remained unmatched. As DNA, the CDR3 is TGTGCCAGCAGTGAAAGTTCAGACAGGGGAATTCAGCCCCAGCATTTT. This encodes CASSESSDRGIQPQHF.

The V call is TRBV5-6, the J call TRBJ1-2; 10 nucleotides match TRBD1. V lost 2 bases and J lost 8; bases outside the gene matches: 12. The CDR3 runs 16 residues. CDR1 is SGHDT, CDR2 YYEEEE, per germline. Here the CDR3 DNA reads TGTGCCAGCAGCTTAACGGGGACAGGGGATGCTAAGGGCTACACCTTC. Translation: CASSLTGTGDAKGYTF.

The rearrangement joins TRBV6-1 to TRBJ1-2; no reliable D call. V lost 0 bases to trimming and J lost 7 bases, with 9 bases between them. Germline CDR1 MNHNS, CDR2 SASEGT. The CDR3 extends over 13 amino acids. The CDR3 loop is CASSEAQGSGYTF. In nucleotides, the CDR3 is TGTGCCAGCAGTGAAGCGCAAGGGAGTGGCTACACCTTC.

The chain links TRBV7-7 to TRBJ2-3, with D possibly TRBD1 on 6 matching bases. From germline, CDR1 is SSHAT and CDR2 FNYEAQ (reference sequence). The CDR3 spans 15 residues. Between the trimmed V and J ends, which lost 3 bases and 6 bases, there was a span of 16 bases. In DNA form, the CDR3 reads TGTGCCAGCAGCTTGGGGGCATGGGGAACGGATACGCAGTATTTT. It yields the protein CASSLGAWGTDTQYF.

The V and J genes are TRBV7-2 and TRBJ2-7; 7 bases match TRBD2. The V gene end was trimmed by 5 bases and the J gene end by 7 bases; junction bases not matched to a gene: 8. The germline CDR1 and CDR2 sequences are SGHTA and FQGNSA. The CDR3 extends over 13 amino acids. DNA of the CDR3: TGTGCCAGCAGCCCAGCGGGACTTGGGGAGCAGTACTTC. This gives the protein CASSPAGLGEQYF.

The V and J genes are TRBV5-4 and TRBJ1-3, with D perhaps TRBD1 (6 bases). Trimming removed 3 bases from V and 2 bases from J, with 9 bases in between. The CDR3 runs 14 residues. From germline, CDR1 is SGHNT and CDR2 YYREEE (reference sequence). CDR3 residues: CASSSGDPGNTIYF. CDR3 in DNA: TGTGCCAGCAGCTCAGGGGACCCTGGAAACACCATATATTTT.

The V gene is TRBV6-5, the J gene TRBJ1-4; D may be TRBD1 (5 bases). The germline V and J ends were trimmed by 2 bases and 12 bases, with 10 bases remaining between them. Germline values: CDR1 MNHEY, CDR2 SVGAGI. The CDR3 loop spans 12 amino acids. The CDR3 spells CASSYVGGELFF. The CDR3 region has the DNA TGTGCCAGCAGTTACGTGGGGGGGGAACTGTTTTTT.

This clone was picked up one time. Different DNA sequences within this sample yield the same CDR3. The chain joins TRBV5-1 to TRBJ1-1, with a possible D match to TRBD1 (5 bases). The V gene's germline CDR1 is SGHRS and CDR2 YFSETQ. The ends were cut back, 1 base at V and 4 bases at J, with 8 bases in the middle. The CDR3 consists of 13 residues. CDR3 sequence reads: CASSLQGGTEAFF. CDR3 DNA sequence: TGCGCCAGCAGCTTGCAGGGCGGCACTGAAGCTTTCTTT.

The rearrangement links TRBV30 to TRBJ1-2, with 8 bases fitting TRBD1. The germline CDR1 and CDR2 sequences are GTSNPN and SVGIG (reference sequence). This CDR3 contains 13 residues. Unmatched junction bases numbered 3, after V lost 1 base and J lost 5 bases. CDR3 region: CAWSDRGWYGYTF. As DNA, the CDR3 is TGTGCCTGGAGTGACAGGGGGTGGTATGGCTACACCTTC. Full variable domain (missing parts from reference TRBV30 and TRBJ1-2): SQTIHQWPATLVQPVGSPLSLECTVEGTSNPNLYWYRQAAGRGLQLLFYSVGIGQISSEVPQNLSASRPQDRQFILSSKKLLLSDSGFYLCAWSDRGWYGYTFGSGTRLTVV.

DNA for the CDR3: TGTGCCAGCAGTTTAAAGCCCGACACAAGAGTTCAGTACTTC. Translating it yields CASSLKPDTRVQYF. The chain carries TRBV27 and TRBJ2-4; unclear D gene. V was cut by 2 bases and J by 11 bases, with 16 bases left in between. The CDR3 is 14 residues long. Germline V gene lookup returns CDR1 MNHEY and CDR2 SMNVEV (reference sequence).

The V gene is TRBV6-2 or TRBV6-3, the J gene TRBJ2-5; TRBD2 is a possible D gene (6 bases). Trimming cost V 5 bases and J 5 bases, with 15 bases left between them. The CDR3 has 14 residues. Germline V CDR1 and CDR2: MNHEY, SVGEGT. CDR3 in DNA: TGTGCCAGCAGTAACCGACTAGTCCAGGAGACCCAGTACTTC. Amino acids: CASSNRLVQETQYF.

The chain couples TRBV6-5 to TRBJ1-1; D remains unclear. The germline V and J ends were trimmed by 8 bases and 4 bases, with 11 bases remaining between them. Germline V gene lookup returns CDR1 MNHEY and CDR2 SVGAGI. This CDR3 has 12 amino acids. CDR3 coding DNA: TGTGCCAGCGAATCCCGGAGCACTGAAGCTTTCTTT. Its protein is CASESRSTEAFF.

The chain links TRBV6-2 or TRBV6-3 to TRBJ2-1, with 7 bases identical to TRBD2. V gave up 6 bases and J gave up 5 bases; unmatched junction bases: 25. The CDR3 is 20 residues long. Germline V gene data show CDR1 as MNHEY and CDR2 as SVGEGT. In DNA, the CDR3 is TGTGCCAGCAGCCAAAGAAGACGGAACTTGAGGCGGGAGTCGGACAATGAGCAGTTCTTC. This codes for CASSQRRRNLRRESDNEQFF.

A single count supports this clone. The chain employs TRBV27 and TRBJ2-7; 9 nucleotides match TRBD1. This CDR3 region has 14 residues. Trimming cost V 5 bases and J 4 bases; bases outside gene matches: 6. Germline CDR1 MNHEY, CDR2 SMNVEV (reference sequence). The CDR3 DNA reads TGTGCCAGCAGTGGACAGGGGATTATTTACGAGCAGTACTTC. Protein: CASSGQGIIYEQYF.

V and J are TRBV19 and TRBJ1-2; TRBD1 is a possible D gene (6 bases). CDR3 size: 14 residues. Germline V gives CDR1 LNHDA, CDR2 SQIVND (reference sequence). V lost 4 bases, J lost 3 bases, and 12 bases lay in between. The CDR3 DNA sequence: TGTGCCAGTAGTACTACGACAGGCCACTATGGCTACACCTTC. Its protein is CASSTTTGHYGYTF.

The chain links TRBV30 to TRBJ1-5, with D unresolved. Germline V CDR1 and CDR2: GTSNPN, SVGIG (reference sequence). The CDR3 extends over 13 amino acids. V gave up 2 bases and J gave up 5 bases, with 10 bases separating them. The CDR3 is CAWSPALDQPQHF. The DNA of the CDR3 is TGTGCCTGGAGTCCCGCCCTAGATCAGCCCCAGCATTTT.

The V gene is TRBV10-3, the J gene TRBJ1-5, with D possibly matching TRBD1 (5 bases). In germline, CDR1 is ENHRY, CDR2 SYGVKD. The CDR3 is 12 amino acids. Trimming cost V 3 bases and J 8 bases, with 8 bases left between them. CDR3 in DNA: TGTGCCATCAGTGACAGGGAAGAGCCCCAGCATTTT. It encodes CAISDREEPQHF.